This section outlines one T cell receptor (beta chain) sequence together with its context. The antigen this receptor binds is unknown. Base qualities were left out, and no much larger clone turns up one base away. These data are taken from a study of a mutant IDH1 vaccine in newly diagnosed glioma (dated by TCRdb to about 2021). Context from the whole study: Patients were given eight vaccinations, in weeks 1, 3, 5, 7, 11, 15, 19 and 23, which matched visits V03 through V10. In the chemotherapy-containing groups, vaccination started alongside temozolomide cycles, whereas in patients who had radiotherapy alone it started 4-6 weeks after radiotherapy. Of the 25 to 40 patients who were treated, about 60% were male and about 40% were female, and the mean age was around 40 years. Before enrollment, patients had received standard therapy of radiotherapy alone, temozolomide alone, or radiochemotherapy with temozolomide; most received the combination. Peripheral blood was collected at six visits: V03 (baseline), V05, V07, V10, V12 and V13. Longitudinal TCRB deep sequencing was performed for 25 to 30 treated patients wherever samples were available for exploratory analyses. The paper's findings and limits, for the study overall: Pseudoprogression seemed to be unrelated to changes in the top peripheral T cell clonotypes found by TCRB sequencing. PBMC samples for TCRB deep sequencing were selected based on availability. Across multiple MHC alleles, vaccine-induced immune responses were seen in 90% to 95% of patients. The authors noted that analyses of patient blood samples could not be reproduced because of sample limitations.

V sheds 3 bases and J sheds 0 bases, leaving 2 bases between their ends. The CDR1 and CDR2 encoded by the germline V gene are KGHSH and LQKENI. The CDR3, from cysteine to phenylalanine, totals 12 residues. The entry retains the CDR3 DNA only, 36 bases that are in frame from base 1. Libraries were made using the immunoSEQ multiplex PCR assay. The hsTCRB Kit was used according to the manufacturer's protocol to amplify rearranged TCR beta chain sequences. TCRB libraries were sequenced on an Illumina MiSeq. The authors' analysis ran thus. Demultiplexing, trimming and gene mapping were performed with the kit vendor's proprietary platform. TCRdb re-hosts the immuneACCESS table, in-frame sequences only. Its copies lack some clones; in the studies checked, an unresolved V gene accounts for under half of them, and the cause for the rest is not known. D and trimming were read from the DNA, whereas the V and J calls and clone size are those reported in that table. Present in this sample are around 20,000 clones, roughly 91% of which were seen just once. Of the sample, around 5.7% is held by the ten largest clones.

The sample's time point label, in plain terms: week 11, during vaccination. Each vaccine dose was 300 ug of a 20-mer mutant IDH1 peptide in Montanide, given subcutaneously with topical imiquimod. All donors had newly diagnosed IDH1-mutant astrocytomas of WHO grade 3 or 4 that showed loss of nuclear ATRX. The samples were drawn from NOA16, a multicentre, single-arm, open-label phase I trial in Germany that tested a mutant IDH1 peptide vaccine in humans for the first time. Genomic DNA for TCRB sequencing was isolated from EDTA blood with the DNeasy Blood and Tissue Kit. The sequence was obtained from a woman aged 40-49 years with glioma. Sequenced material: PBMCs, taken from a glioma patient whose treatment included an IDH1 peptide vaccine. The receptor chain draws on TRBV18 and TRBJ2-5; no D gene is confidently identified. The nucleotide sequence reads TGTGCCAGCTCACCCTACCAAGAGACCCAGTACTTC. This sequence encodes CASSPYQETQYF.